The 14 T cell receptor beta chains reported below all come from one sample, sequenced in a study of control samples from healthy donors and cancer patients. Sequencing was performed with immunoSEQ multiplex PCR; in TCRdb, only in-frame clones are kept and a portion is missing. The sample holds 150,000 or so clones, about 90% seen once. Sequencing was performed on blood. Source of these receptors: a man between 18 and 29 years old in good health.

CDR3 coding DNA: TGTGCCAGCAAGGCCAGGGACGATGACAATGAGCAGTTCTTC. Residues: CASKARDDDNEQFF. The V and J genes are TRBV28 and TRBJ2-1, with D tentatively TRBD1 or TRBD2 (5 bases each). CDR1 MDHEN and CDR2 SYDVKM come from the germline V gene. The length of the CDR3 is 14 residues. V was pared by 7 bases and J by 5 bases, with 15 bases between.

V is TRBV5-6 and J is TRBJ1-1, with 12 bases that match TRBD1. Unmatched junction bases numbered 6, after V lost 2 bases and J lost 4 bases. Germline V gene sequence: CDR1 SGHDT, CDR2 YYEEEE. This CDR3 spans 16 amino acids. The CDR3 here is CASSFGTGGRGTEAFF. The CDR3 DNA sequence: TGTGCCAGCAGCTTTGGGACAGGGGGCAGGGGCACTGAAGCTTTCTTT.

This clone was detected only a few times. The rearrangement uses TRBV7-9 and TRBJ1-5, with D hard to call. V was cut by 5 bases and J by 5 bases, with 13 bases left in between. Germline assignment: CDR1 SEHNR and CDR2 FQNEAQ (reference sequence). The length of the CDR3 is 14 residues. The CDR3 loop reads CASSGDDGYQPQHF. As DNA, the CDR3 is TGTGCCAGCAGCGGAGACGACGGTTATCAGCCCCAGCATTTT.

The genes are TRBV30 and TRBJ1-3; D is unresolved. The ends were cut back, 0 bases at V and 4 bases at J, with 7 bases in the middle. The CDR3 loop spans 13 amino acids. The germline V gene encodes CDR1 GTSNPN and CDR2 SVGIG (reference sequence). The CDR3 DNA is TGTGCCTGGAGTGTACACCGCGGAAACACCATATATTTT. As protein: CAWSVHRGNTIYF.

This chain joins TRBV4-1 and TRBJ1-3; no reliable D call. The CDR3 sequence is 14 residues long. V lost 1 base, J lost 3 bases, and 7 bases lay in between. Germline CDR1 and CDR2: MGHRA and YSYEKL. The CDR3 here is CASSQVGLGNTIYF. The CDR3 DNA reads TGCGCCAGCAGCCAAGTAGGGCTTGGAAACACCATATATTTT.

This chain's CDR3 is CASSYSLLAGAYEQYF. CDR3 DNA sequence: TGTGCCAGCAGTTACTCCCTCCTAGCGGGCGCCTACGAGCAGTACTTC. The V call is TRBV6-5, the J call TRBJ2-7, with 8 bases fitting TRBD2. Germline V gives CDR1 MNHEY, CDR2 SVGAGI. Germline trimming cut 0 bases from V and 2 bases from J; bases unmatched to any gene: 6. The CDR3 covers 16 residues.

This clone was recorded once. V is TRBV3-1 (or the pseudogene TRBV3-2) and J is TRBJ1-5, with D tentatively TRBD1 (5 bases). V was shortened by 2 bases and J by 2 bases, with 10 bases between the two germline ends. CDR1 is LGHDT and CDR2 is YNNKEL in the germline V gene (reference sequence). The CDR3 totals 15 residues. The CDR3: CASSQNATGNQPQHF. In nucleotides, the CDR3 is TGTGCCAGCAGCCAAAATGCGACAGGCAATCAGCCCCAGCATTTT.

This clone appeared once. The chain's CDR3 is CASSLGLAGFPSSYNEQFF. CDR3 sequence (DNA): TGCGCCAGCAGCTTGGGGCTAGCGGGGTTCCCGAGCTCCTACAATGAGCAGTTCTTC. The chain combines TRBV5-1 with TRBJ2-1, with 9 bases lining up with TRBD2. Trimming took 0 bases from V and 0 from J; bases not matched to a gene: 10. The CDR3 has 19 amino acids. The V gene's germline CDR1 is SGHRS and CDR2 YFSETQ. The variable domain in full, with the rest retrieved from reference TRBV5-1 and TRBJ2-1, is KAGVTQTPRYLIKTRGQQVTLSCSPISGHRSVSWYQQTPGQGLQFLFEYFSETQRNKGNFPGRFSGRQFSNSRSEMNVSTLELGDSALYLCASSLGLAGFPSSYNEQFFGPGTRLTVL.

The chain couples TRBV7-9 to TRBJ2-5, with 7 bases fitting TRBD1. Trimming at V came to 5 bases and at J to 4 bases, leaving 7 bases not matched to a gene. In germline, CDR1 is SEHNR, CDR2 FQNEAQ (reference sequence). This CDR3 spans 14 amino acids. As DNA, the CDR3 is TGTGCCAGCAGCCCGGACAGGCTACGAGAGACCCAGTACTTC. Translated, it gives CASSPDRLRETQYF.

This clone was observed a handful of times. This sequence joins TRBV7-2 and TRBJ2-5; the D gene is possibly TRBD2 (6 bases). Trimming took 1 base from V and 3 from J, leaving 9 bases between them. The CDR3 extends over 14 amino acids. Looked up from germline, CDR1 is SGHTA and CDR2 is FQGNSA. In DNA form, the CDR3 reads TGTGCCAGCAGCTTAGGGCGGACTAAAGAGACCCAGTACTTC. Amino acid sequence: CASSLGRTKETQYF.

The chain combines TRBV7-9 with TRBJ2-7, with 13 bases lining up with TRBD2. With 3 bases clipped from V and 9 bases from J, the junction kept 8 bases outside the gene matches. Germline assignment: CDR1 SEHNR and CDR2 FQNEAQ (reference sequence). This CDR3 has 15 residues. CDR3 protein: CASSFIGLAGVAQYF. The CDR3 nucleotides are TGTGCCAGCAGCTTCATTGGACTAGCGGGGGTCGCGCAGTACTTC.

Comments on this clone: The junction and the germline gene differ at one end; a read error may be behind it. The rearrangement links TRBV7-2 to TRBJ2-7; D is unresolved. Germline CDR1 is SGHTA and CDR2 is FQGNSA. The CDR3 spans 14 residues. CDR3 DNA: TGTGCCAGAAGCTTAGGGCCCAGCTCCTACGAGCAGTACTTC. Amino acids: CARSLGPSSYEQYF.

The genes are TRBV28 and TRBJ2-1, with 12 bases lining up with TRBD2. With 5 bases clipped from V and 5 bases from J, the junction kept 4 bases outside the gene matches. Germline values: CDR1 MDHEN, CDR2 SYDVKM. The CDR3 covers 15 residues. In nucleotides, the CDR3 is TGTGCCAGCAGTCCCTCTAGCGGGGGGGACAATGAGCAGTTCTTC. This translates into CASSPSSGGDNEQFF. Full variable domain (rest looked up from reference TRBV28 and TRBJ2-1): DVKVTQSSRYLVKRTGEKVFLECVQDMDHENMFWYRQDPGLGLRLIYFSYDVKMKEKGDIPEGYSVSREKKERFSLILESASTNQTSMYLCASSPSSGGDNEQFFGPGTRLTVL.

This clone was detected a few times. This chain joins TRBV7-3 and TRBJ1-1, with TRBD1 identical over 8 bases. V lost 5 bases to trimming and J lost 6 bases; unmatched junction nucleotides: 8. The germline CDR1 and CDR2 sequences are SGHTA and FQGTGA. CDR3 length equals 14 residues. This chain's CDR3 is CASSTQGAMAEAFF. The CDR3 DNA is TGTGCCAGCAGCACCCAGGGGGCGATGGCTGAAGCTTTCTTT.